Sequencing of this T cell receptor beta chain was carried out in a study of PD-L1 blockade in urothelial cancer. Study in general: Patients with male sex and bladder-origin urothelial cancer accounted for about 85% of the roughly 29 enrolled.

Clones were sequenced by immunoSEQ multiplex PCR, and TCRdb holds only the in-frame ones, with some missing. The sample contains fewer than 50,000 clones, about four fifths of which appear only once. Time point denoted: pretreatment peripheral blood. CDR3 length: 15 amino acids. V was clipped by 3 bases and J by 2 bases, with 14 bases between them. Germline loops: CDR1 MGHRA, CDR2 YSYEKL. The receptor's source is a man between 65 and 85 years old with urothelial cancer. The sequenced sample was PBMCs, obtained around atezolizumab (anti-PD-L1) treatment. The chain is built from TRBV4-1 and TRBJ2-7, with D tentatively TRBD1 (6 bases). The CDR3 region is CASSQGARTTYEQYF. The CDR3, as DNA: TGCGCCAGCAGCCAGGGGGCTAGGACGACCTACGAGCAGTACTTC.